This T cell receptor beta chain was identified during a study of a mutant IDH1 vaccine in newly diagnosed glioma. Looking at the study overall: Sex distribution of treated patients was approximately 62% male and about 38% female; mean age was around 42 years.

Study-wide results and limits: Apparently, pseudoprogression bore no relation to changes among the top peripheral T cell clonotypes. Around 92% of patients showed vaccine-induced immune responses across multiple MHC alleles.

Time point meaning: baseline, week 1 (first vaccination visit). Treatment: pre-vaccination baseline after standard-of-care therapy. Trimming took 0 bases from V and 0 from J, leaving 6 bases between them. The CDR3 covers 14 residues. Germline CDR1 reads SGHKS; CDR2 reads YYEKEE (reference sequence). Data came from immunoSEQ multiplex PCR; TCRdb stores just in-frame clones and leaves some out. The repertoire has 60,000 to 75,000 clones, 79% of them found once; the top ten carry roughly 8.2%. About this clone itself: Its antigen is not identified.

This clonotype was obtained from a man aged 50-60 years with glioma. The source material was PBMCs, sampled from a glioma patient treated with radiotherapy, temozolomide or both. The chain employs TRBV5-5 and TRBJ1-1, with D unclear. CDR3 sequence reads: CASSLGGLNTEAFF. The CDR3 nucleotides are TGTGCCAGCAGCTTGGGAGGATTGAACACTGAAGCTTTCTTT. The whole variable domain, remainder taken from reference TRBV5-5 and TRBJ1-1, is DAGVTQSPTHLIKTRGQQVTLRCSPISGHKSVSWYQQVLGQGPQFIFQYYEKEERGRGNFPDRFSARQFPNYSSELNVNALLLGDSALYLCASSLGGLNTEAFFGQGTRLTVV.